This TCR beta chain came from a study of shared clonotypes between healthy human individuals. Study conclusions and caveats: Shared across a few donors were roughly 4.7% of the naive CD4 clonotypes.

As originally analysed: Junction-only sequences without quality scores came from ImmunoSEQ, so filtering differed. Method: immunoSEQ multiplex PCR; TCRdb's copy keeps in-frame clones and lacks some. V and J calls and clone size come straight from that table; D and trimming were deduced from the DNA. In the table there are around 610,000 clones, approximately 96% of which are singletons. Losses at the gene ends were 3 bases for V and 4 bases for J; bases not matched to a gene: 6. Germline V CDR1 and CDR2: MNHEY, SMNVEV (reference sequence). CDR3 length equals 14 residues. To note about this clone: The antigen is not known.

Terminally differentiated effector memory CD45RA+ cells were excluded by CCR7 positive selection of CD45RO-negative cells. The sequence was collected from a woman in her twenties or thirties in good health. Sequencing was performed on naive CD8+ T cells sorted from blood. The chain recombines TRBV27 with TRBJ2-7; 7 positions match TRBD1. The CDR3 sequence is CASSFQGVAYEQYF. The CDR3 nucleotides read TGTGCCAGCAGTTTCCAGGGGGTAGCTTACGAGCAGTACTTC.